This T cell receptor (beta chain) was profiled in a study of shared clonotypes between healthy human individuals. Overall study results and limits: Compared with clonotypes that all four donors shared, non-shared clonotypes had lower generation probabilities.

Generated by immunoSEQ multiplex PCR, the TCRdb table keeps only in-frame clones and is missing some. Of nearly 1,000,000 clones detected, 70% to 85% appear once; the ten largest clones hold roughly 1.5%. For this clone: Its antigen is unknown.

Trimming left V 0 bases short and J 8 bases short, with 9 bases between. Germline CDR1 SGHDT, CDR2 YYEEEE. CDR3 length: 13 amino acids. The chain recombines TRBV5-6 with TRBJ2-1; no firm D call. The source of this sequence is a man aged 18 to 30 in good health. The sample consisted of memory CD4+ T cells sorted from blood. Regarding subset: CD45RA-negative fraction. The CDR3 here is CASSLVGNYEQFF. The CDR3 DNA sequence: TGTGCCAGCAGCTTGGTCGGAAACTATGAGCAGTTCTTC.